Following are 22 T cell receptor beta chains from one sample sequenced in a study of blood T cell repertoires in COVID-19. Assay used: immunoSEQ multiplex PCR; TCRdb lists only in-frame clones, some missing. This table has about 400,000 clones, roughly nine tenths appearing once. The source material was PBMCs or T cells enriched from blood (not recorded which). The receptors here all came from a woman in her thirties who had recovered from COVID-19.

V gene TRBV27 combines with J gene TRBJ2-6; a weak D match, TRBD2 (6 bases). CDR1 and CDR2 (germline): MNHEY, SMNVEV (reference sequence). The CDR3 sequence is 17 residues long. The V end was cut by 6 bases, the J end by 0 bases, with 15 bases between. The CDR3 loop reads CASRGVGLFSGANVLTF. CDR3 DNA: TGTGCCAGCAGGGGGGTGGGACTCTTCTCTGGGGCCAACGTCCTGACTTTC.

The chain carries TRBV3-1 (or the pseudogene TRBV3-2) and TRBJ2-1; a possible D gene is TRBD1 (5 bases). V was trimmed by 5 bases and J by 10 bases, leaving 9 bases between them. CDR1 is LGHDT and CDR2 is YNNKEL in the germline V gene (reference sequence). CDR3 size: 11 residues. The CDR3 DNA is TGTGCCAGCAGCTTACACAGGGAGCAGTTCTTC. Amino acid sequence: CASSLHREQFF.

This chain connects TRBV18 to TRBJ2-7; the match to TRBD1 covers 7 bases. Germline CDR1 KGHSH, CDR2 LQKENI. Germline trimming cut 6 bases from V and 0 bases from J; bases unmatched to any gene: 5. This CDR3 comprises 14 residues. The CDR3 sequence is CASSPGTDSYEQYF. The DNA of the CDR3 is TGTGCCAGCTCCCCGGGGACAGACTCCTACGAGCAGTACTTC.

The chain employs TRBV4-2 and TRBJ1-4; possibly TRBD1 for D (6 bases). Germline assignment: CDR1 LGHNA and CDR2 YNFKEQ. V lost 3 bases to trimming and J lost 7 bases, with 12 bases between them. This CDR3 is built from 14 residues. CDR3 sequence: CASSQSRGSEKLFF. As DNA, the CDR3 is TGTGCCAGCAGCCAGAGCAGGGGTTCTGAAAAACTGTTTTTT.

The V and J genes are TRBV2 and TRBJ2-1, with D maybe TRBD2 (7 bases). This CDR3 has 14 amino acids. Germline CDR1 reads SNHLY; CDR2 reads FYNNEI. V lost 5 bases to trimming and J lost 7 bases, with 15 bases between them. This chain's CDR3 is CASSSGGPENEQFF. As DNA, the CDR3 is TGTGCCAGCAGTTCGGGGGGCCCCGAGAATGAGCAGTTCTTC.

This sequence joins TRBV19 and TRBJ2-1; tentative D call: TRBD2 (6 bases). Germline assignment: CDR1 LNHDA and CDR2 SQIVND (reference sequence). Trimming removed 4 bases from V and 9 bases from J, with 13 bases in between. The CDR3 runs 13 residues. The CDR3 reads CASSRDLAGEQFF. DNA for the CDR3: TGTGCCAGTAGTAGGGACTTGGCCGGTGAGCAGTTCTTC.

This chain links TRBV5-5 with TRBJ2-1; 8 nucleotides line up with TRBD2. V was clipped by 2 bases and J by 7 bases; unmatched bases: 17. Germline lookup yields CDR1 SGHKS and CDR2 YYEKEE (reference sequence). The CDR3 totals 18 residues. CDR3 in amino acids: CASSFLGWNGGGGNEQFF. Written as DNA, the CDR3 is TGTGCCAGCAGCTTTTTGGGTTGGAACGGGGGGGGTGGGAATGAGCAGTTCTTC.

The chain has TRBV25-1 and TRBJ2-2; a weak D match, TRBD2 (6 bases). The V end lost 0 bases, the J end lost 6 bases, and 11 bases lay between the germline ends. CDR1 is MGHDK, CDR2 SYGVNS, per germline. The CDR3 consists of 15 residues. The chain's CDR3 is CASSEYGGFSGELFF. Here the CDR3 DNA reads TGTGCCAGCAGTGAATATGGAGGGTTTTCCGGGGAGCTGTTTTTT.

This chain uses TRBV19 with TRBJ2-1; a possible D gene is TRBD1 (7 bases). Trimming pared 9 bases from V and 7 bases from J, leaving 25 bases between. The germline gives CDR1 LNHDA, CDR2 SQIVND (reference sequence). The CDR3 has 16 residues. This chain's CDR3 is CASPHDRQGGENEQFF. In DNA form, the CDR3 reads TGTGCCAGCCCTCATGATCGACAGGGAGGAGAGAATGAGCAGTTCTTC.

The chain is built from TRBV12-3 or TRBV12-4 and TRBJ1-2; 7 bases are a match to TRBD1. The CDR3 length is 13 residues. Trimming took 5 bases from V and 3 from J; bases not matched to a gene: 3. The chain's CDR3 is CASSNRGDYGYTF. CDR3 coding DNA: TGTGCCAGCAGTAACAGGGGTGACTATGGCTACACCTTC.

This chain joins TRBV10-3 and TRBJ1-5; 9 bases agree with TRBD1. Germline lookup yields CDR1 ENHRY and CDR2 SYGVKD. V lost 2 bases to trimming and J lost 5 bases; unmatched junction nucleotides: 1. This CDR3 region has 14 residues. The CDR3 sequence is CAISETGGDQPQHF. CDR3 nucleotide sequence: TGTGCCATCAGTGAGACAGGGGGCGATCAGCCCCAGCATTTT.

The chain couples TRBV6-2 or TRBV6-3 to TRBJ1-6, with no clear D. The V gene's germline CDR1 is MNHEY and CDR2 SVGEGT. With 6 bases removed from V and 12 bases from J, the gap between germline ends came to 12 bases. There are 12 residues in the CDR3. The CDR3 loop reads CASSPGTGPLHF. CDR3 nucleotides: TGTGCCAGCAGCCCAGGAACGGGACCCCTCCACTTT.

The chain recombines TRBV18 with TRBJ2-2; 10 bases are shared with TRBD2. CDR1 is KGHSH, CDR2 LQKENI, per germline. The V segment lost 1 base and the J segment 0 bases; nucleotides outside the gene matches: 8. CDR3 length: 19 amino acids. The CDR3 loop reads CASSPLYKLAGTNTGELFF. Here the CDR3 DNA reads TGTGCCAGCTCACCACTTTACAAACTAGCGGGGACGAACACCGGGGAGCTGTTTTTT.

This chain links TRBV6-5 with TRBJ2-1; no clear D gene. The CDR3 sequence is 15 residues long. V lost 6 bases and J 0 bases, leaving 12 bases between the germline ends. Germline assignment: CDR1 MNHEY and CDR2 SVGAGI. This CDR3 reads CASRVRHSSYNEQFF. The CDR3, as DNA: TGTGCCAGCAGGGTGCGGCATAGCTCCTACAATGAGCAGTTCTTC.

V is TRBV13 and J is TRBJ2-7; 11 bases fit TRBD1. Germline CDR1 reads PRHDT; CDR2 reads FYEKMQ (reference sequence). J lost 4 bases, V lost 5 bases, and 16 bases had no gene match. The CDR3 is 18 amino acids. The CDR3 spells CASSPQSGQGATRYEQYF. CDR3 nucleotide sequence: TGTGCCAGCAGCCCCCAGTCCGGACAGGGGGCGACGAGGTACGAGCAGTACTTC. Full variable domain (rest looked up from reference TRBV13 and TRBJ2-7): AAGVIQSPRHLIKEKRETATLKCYPIPRHDTVYWYQQGPGQDPQFLISFYEKMQSDKGSIPDRFSAQQFSDYHSELNMSSLELGDSALYFCASSPQSGQGATRYEQYFGPGTRLTVT.

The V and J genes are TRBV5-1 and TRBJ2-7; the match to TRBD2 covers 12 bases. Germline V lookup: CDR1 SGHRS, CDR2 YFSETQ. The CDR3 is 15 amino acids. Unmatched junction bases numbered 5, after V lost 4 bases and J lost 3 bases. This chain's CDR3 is CASSAGTSGFYEQYF. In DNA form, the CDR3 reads TGCGCCAGCAGCGCCGGGACTAGCGGGTTCTACGAGCAGTACTTC.

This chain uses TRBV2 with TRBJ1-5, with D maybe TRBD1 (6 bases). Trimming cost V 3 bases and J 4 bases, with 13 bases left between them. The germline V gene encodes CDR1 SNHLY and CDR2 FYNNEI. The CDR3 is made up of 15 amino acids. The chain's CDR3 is CASSDPGQANQPQHF. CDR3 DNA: TGTGCCAGCAGTGACCCGGGACAAGCAAATCAGCCCCAGCATTTT.

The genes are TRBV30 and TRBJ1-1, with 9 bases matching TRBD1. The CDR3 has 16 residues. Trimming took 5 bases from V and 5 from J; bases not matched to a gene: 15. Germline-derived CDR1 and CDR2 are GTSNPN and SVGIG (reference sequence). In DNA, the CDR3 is TGTGCCTGGTCCCCCGGGACAGGGAGGGTTAGGACTGAAGCTTTCTTT. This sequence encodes CAWSPGTGRVRTEAFF.

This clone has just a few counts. CDR3 coding DNA: TGTGCCAGCAGTATAGGGGGCGCTGGGGCCAACGTCCTGACTTTC. Residues: CASSIGGAGANVLTF. This chain links TRBV2 with TRBJ2-6; 7 nucleotides align to TRBD1. Looked up from germline, CDR1 is SNHLY and CDR2 is FYNNEI. The trim removed 5 bases at V and 2 bases at J, leaving 3 bases unmatched. The CDR3 is made up of 15 amino acids.

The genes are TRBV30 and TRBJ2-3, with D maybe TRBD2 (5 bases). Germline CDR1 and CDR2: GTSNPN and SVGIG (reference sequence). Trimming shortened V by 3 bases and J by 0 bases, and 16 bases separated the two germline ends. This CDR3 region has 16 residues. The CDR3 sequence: CAWSAISAVSTDTQYF. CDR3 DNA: TGTGCCTGGAGCGCCATCTCAGCGGTGAGCACAGATACGCAGTATTTT.

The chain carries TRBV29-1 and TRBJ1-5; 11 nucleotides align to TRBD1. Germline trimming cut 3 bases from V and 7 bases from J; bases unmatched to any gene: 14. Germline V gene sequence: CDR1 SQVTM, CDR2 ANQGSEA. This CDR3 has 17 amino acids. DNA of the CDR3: TGCAGCGTTGAGCCCCGGACAGGGGGCGGAATCGGGCAGCCCCAGCATTTT. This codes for CSVEPRTGGGIGQPQHF. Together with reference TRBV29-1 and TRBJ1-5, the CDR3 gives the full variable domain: SAVISQKPSRDICQRGTSLTIQCQVDSQVTMMFWYRQQPGQSLTLIATANQGSEATYESGFVIDKFPISRPNLTFSTLTVSNMSPEDSSIYLCSVEPRTGGGIGQPQHFGDGTRLSIL.

CDR3 protein: CASSRTTGGAGTEAFF. The CDR3, as DNA: TGTGCCAGCTCCCGAACGACAGGGGGCGCCGGCACTGAAGCTTTCTTT. The V call is TRBV18, the J call TRBJ1-1, with TRBD1 matching 10 bases. This CDR3 region has 16 residues. V trimming: 6 bases; J trimming: 4 bases; junction bases outside the gene matches: 11. Germline V gene sequence: CDR1 KGHSH, CDR2 LQKENI.